Listed below are T cell receptor beta chains from one sample, sequenced in a study of cytomegalovirus exposure and HLA in healthy donors. Profiled with immunoSEQ multiplex PCR; TCRdb holds only in-frame clones, not every one. The sample holds 150,000 to 180,000 clones, around three quarters seen once. Sequencing was performed on PBMCs. The receptors were gathered from a middle-aged woman in good health and CMV-seronegative. The CDR3 runs from the conserved cysteine through the conserved F or W. The order of the fields is J gene, D gene, clone size, V gene, CDR3 DNA, CDR3 protein. A D gene is named only where the DNA matches it firmly. The size field is filled for only some rows; it gives once, few, many or a size class.

J gene: TRBJ2-1; D gene: TRBD2; clone size: -; V gene: TRBV13; CDR3 DNA: TGTGCCAGCAGCTTAGGGCTAGCGGGGACTGATGAGCAGTTCTTC; CDR3 protein: CASSLGLAGTDEQFF
J gene: TRBJ2-7; D gene: -; clone size: few; V gene: TRBV5-1; CDR3 DNA: TGCGCCAGCAGCATGTCTAGCCCTCCGGGCCCCTACGAGCAGTACTTC; CDR3 protein: CASSMSSPPGPYEQYF
J gene: TRBJ2-2; D gene: TRBD1; clone size: -; V gene: TRBV5-1; CDR3 DNA: TGCGCCAGCAGCTCAGTAAGGACAGGGCGGGTCGGGGAGCTGTTTTTT; CDR3 protein: CASSSVRTGRVGELFF
J gene: TRBJ2-7; D gene: -; clone size: -; V gene: TRBV6-1; CDR3 DNA: TGTGCCAGCAGTGGAGGACAGGGACTAGCAGGCGAGCAGTACTTC; CDR3 protein: CASSGGQGLAGEQYF
J gene: TRBJ2-5; D gene: TRBD2; clone size: -; V gene: TRBV5-1; CDR3 DNA: TGCGCCAGCAGCCGGGGACTAGCGGGAGGAGGAGAGACCCAGTACTTC; CDR3 protein: CASSRGLAGGGETQYF
J gene: TRBJ1-4; D gene: TRBD1; clone size: -; V gene: TRBV28; CDR3 DNA: TGTGCCAGCAGTCCGGCGACAGGGTGGCATGAAAAACTGTTTTTT; CDR3 protein: CASSPATGWHEKLFF
J gene: TRBJ2-1; D gene: -; clone size: -; V gene: TRBV21-1; CDR3 DNA: TGTGCCAGCATCAACATCCCTCCGGGACTAGCGGAAGGCGAGCAGTTCTTC; CDR3 protein: CASINIPPGLAEGEQFF
J gene: TRBJ1-1; D gene: -; clone size: -; V gene: TRBV18; CDR3 DNA: TGTGCCAGCTCACCACTCCGGGAAACGGTTCTTGATTCGGCTTTCTTT; CDR3 protein: CASSPLRETVLDSAFF
J gene: TRBJ2-1; D gene: TRBD1; clone size: -; V gene: TRBV5-1; CDR3 DNA: TGCGCCAGCAGCTTTACAGGGGGAGCCTACAATGAGCAGTTCTTC; CDR3 protein: CASSFTGGAYNEQFF
J gene: TRBJ1-3; D gene: -; clone size: -; V gene: TRBV2; CDR3 DNA: TGTGCCAGCAGTGTTAGGAGGGGGGGCAACACTGGAAACACCATATATTTT; CDR3 protein: CASSVRRGGNTGNTIYF
J gene: TRBJ2-2; D gene: -; clone size: -; V gene: TRBV2; CDR3 DNA: TGTGCCAGCAGTGACGAGAGGTACACCGGGGAGCTGTTTTTT; CDR3 protein: CASSDERYTGELFF
J gene: TRBJ1-4; D gene: TRBD1; clone size: few; V gene: TRBV5-4; CDR3 DNA: TGTGCCAGCAGCCAAAAAGACAGGGTCAATGAAAAACTGTTTTTT; CDR3 protein: CASSQKDRVNEKLFF
J gene: TRBJ1-5; D gene: TRBD1; clone size: -; V gene: TRBV29-1; CDR3 DNA: TGCAGCGTTGCAGGGGGACCGAATCAGCCCCAGCATTTT; CDR3 protein: CSVAGGPNQPQHF
J gene: TRBJ2-7; D gene: TRBD1; clone size: -; V gene: TRBV25-1; CDR3 DNA: TGTGCCAGCAGCCGGACAGGGCCCTCCTACGAGCAGTACTTC; CDR3 protein: CASSRTGPSYEQYF
J gene: TRBJ2-3; D gene: -; clone size: -; V gene: TRBV27; CDR3 DNA: TGTGCCAGCATCAAGACAAGCACAGATACGCAGTATTTT; CDR3 protein: CASIKTSTDTQYF
J gene: TRBJ2-1; D gene: -; clone size: -; V gene: TRBV29-1; CDR3 DNA: TGCAGCGTTGAAGAGAGGGATGAGCAGTTCTTC; CDR3 protein: CSVEERDEQFF
J gene: TRBJ2-5; D gene: -; clone size: -; V gene: TRBV5-1; CDR3 DNA: TGCGCCAGCATGCCGGGGGGCCTGGAGACCCAGTACTTC; CDR3 protein: CASMPGGLETQYF
J gene: TRBJ1-4; D gene: -; clone size: -; V gene: TRBV5-4; CDR3 DNA: TGTGCCAGCAGCTCGGGTAGGAATGAAAAACTGTTTTTT; CDR3 protein: CASSSGRNEKLFF
J gene: TRBJ1-2; D gene: -; clone size: -; V gene: TRBV6-4; CDR3 DNA: TGTGCCAGCAGTGACTCCGGCTATGGCTACACCTTC; CDR3 protein: CASSDSGYGYTF
J gene: TRBJ2-7; D gene: -; clone size: once; V gene: TRBV27; CDR3 DNA: TGTGCCAGCAGTCCCCTATCCTCCTACGAGCAGTACTTC; CDR3 protein: CASSPLSSYEQYF
J gene: TRBJ2-7; D gene: -; clone size: -; V gene: TRBV28; CDR3 DNA: TGTGCCAGCAGCGGTACAGGTGATCCTACCTACGAGCAGTACTTC; CDR3 protein: CASSGTGDPTYEQYF
J gene: TRBJ2-5; D gene: -; clone size: -; V gene: TRBV5-4; CDR3 DNA: TGTGCCAGCAGCTTGGCGAGCGAGACCCAGTACTTC; CDR3 protein: CASSLASETQYF